The next 6 T cell receptor beta chains were all read from a single sample in a study of PD-L1 blockade in urothelial cancer. Sequencing was performed with immunoSEQ multiplex PCR; in TCRdb, only in-frame clones are kept and a portion is missing. The sample has about 88,000 clones, more than 85% seen once. The source was PBMCs, collected around atezolizumab (anti-PD-L1) treatment. These receptors all stem from a man aged 55 to 70 with urothelial cancer.

The V gene is TRBV21-1, the J gene TRBJ1-1. TRBV21-1 has pseudogene status. CDR3 length: 14 residues. The CDR3 DNA sequence: TGTGCCAGCAGCAAAGAGGAGGGAAGCACTGAAGCTTTCTTT. Residues: CASSKEEGSTEAFF.

V is TRBV6-5 and J is TRBJ1-4; possibly TRBD1 for D (5 bases). The CDR3 consists of 13 residues. With 4 bases removed from V and 7 bases from J, the gap between germline ends came to 10 bases. Germline CDR1 reads MNHEY; CDR2 reads SVGAGI. The CDR3 bases are TGTGCCAGCAGTTCGACAGTAGCTGAAAAACTGTTTTTT. Encoded protein: CASSSTVAEKLFF.

The gene calls are TRBV5-1 and TRBJ2-1; 11 bases are a match to TRBD2. Germline assignment: CDR1 SGHRS and CDR2 YFSETQ. CDR3 length equals 14 residues. Losses at the gene ends were 2 bases for V and 10 bases for J; bases not matched to a gene: 5. In DNA, the CDR3 is TGCGCCAGCAGCTTTACTAGCGGGAGTAACGAGCAGTTCTTC. Protein: CASSFTSGSNEQFF.

The chain links TRBV5-1 to TRBJ2-5; 8 positions agree with TRBD1. Germline trimming cut 3 bases from V and 2 bases from J; bases unmatched to any gene: 6. Germline V gene sequence: CDR1 SGHRS, CDR2 YFSETQ. This CDR3 is built from 15 residues. In DNA, the CDR3 is TGCGCCAGCAGCTCCACAGGGGGTGGTCAAGAGACCCAGTACTTC. As protein: CASSSTGGGQETQYF.

The chain joins TRBV28 to TRBJ2-5, with D unresolved. V dropped 6 bases and J dropped 4 bases, with 9 bases sitting between them. The CDR3 has 12 residues. The germline gives CDR1 MDHEN, CDR2 SYDVKM. The CDR3 sequence: CASSNPRETQYF. The CDR3 DNA sequence: TGTGCCAGCAGCAACCCCAGAGAGACCCAGTACTTC.

The V and J genes are TRBV14 and TRBJ2-5; D gene ambiguous. The CDR3 spans 13 residues. V was trimmed by 0 bases and J by 13 bases, leaving 15 bases between them. Germline loops: CDR1 SGHDN, CDR2 FVKESK. The CDR3 DNA follows: TGTGCCAGCAGCCAAGACATCTACAGTACTCCGTACTTC. Protein: CASSQDIYSTPYF. The full variable domain, completed using reference TRBV14 and TRBJ2-5, is EAGVTQFPSHSVIEKGQTVTLRCDPISGHDNLYWYRRVMGKEIKFLLHFVKESKQDESGMPNNRFLAERTGGTYSTLKVQPAELEDSGVYFCASSQDIYSTPYFGPGTRLLVL.